A selection of T cell receptor beta chains follows, all from one sample in a study of OX40 agonist ivuxolimab in advanced cancers. Only in-frame clones appear in the TCRdb table, and some are missing; sequencing was by immunoSEQ multiplex PCR. The sample includes 35,000 to 45,000 clones, roughly 92% of them seen just once. The sample consisted of CD4+ or CD8+ T cells sorted from blood, taken in a trial of the OX40 agonist ivuxolimab. These receptors were collected from an adult with an advanced solid tumor such as melanoma, head and neck, liver or kidney cancer. The conserved cysteine and the conserved F or W are not part of the CDR3 here.

cdr3_length	v_call	j_call	cdr3_aa
10	TRBV19	TRBJ2-5	ASSTSPETQY
14	TRBV11-3	TRBJ2-2	ASSSYSDANTGELF
13	TRBV19	TRBJ2-1	ASSIEREGSNEQF
13	TRBV4-2	TRBJ1-5	ASSQDPIEPQPQH
15	TRBV9	TRBJ2-3	ASSVEGTSTSTDTQY
12	TRBV13	TRBJ2-3	ASSPLLASDTQY
10	TRBV19	TRBJ2-5	AGSTSPETQY
17	TRBV14	TRBJ1-1	ASSQDPEGEQWMDTEAF
14	TRBV11-2	TRBJ2-7	ASSLPGQGASYEQY
10	TRBV11-2	TRBJ2-7	ASSLEGGEQY
10	TRBV5-6	TRBJ2-7	ASSLGGREQY
12	TRBV18	TRBJ2-7	ASSPPIQAVRQY
12	TRBV7-6	TRBJ2-7	ASSYAGAVYEQY
12	TRBV28	TRBJ1-5	ASTQGVGDQPQH
15	TRBV11-2	TRBJ2-5	ASSPGWLGGDQETQY
14	TRBV5-1	TRBJ1-6	ASSFDATAGDSPLH
10	TRBV11-2	TRBJ2-7	ASRDHSYEQY
10	TRBV30	TRBJ2-1	AWNHDRNEQF
13	TRBV7-9	TRBJ2-3	ASLYGTAATDTQY
9	TRBV5-1	-	ASGGDYEQY
10	TRBV9	TRBJ1-1	ASSSDDRQAF
11	TRBV27	TRBJ1-2	ASRGRGLWGYT
12	TRBV11-2	TRBJ2-3	ASSDDWGADTQY
13	TRBV13	TRBJ2-3	ASRGSGRMTDTQY
12	TRBV7-9	TRBJ2-5	ASSFGGLVETQY
14	TRBV6-6	TRBJ1-4	ASSYSRTGGREKLF
13	TRBV9	TRBJ2-5	ASSAGQGIQETQY
11	TRBV7-9	TRBJ2-1	ASSLWDENEQF
10	TRBV19	TRBJ1-1	ASTDGAREAF
11	TRBV5-1	TRBJ2-1	ASSLDSLNEQF
13	TRBV7-3	TRBJ2-1	ASSPSGRGDNEQF
8	TRBV6-5	TRBJ2-1	ASGYNEQF
14	TRBV9	TRBJ1-2	ASSVGTGTGGRSYT
11	TRBV5-1	TRBJ2-7	ASSLEGGDEQY
10	TRBV30	TRBJ2-7	AWSVTLNEQY
13	TRBV13	TRBJ2-5	ASSSSGRAGETQY
14	TRBV11-3	TRBJ1-3	ASSSGQGFPGNTIY
12	TRBV7-9	TRBJ2-2	ASSSPTDSGELF
13	TRBV7-6	TRBJ2-7	ASSSGRGFNYEQY
10	TRBV28	TRBJ2-7	ASSYSGYEQY
11	TRBV6-5	TRBJ1-1	ASSEWLNTEAF
12	TRBV27	TRBJ2-1	ASSITQGSDEQF
12	TRBV7-2	TRBJ2-7	ASSPSGYSYEQY
13	TRBV30	TRBJ2-7	AWSGMTSPIYEQY
13	TRBV19	TRBJ1-4	ASSFGGGTNEKLF
13	TRBV27	TRBJ2-5	ASSPLAGYQETQY
14	TRBV28	-	ASSLAGGLAVYEQY
12	TRBV28	TRBJ1-4	ASSFWQGGEKLF
9	TRBV20-1	TRBJ1-2	SARANYGYT
12	TRBV7-9	TRBJ2-3	ASNSGLATDTQY
13	TRBV5-1	TRBJ2-2	ASMSAGAGTGELF
9	TRBV20-1	TRBJ2-3	SASQEDTQY